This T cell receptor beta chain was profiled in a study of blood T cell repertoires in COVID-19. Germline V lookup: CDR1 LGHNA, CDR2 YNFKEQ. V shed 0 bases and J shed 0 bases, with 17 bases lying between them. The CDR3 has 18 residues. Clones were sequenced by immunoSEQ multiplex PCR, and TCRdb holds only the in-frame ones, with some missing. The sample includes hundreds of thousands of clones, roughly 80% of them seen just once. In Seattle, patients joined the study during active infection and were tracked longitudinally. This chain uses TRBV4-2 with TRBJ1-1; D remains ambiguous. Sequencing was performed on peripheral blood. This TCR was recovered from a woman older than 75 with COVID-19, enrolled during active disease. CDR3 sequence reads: CASSQEARSFLMNTEAFF. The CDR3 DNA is TGTGCCAGCAGCCAAGAGGCCCGGAGTTTTCTCATGAACACTGAAGCTTTCTTT.